This T cell receptor (beta chain) was captured in a study of cytomegalovirus exposure and HLA in healthy donors. Of note for this clone: What it recognizes is unknown.

The CDR3 length is 15 residues. CDR1 and CDR2 from the germline V gene are MNHNY and SVGAGI (reference sequence). The V segment lost 4 bases and the J segment 6 bases; nucleotides outside the gene matches: 5. Study-wide results and limits: Subsequent analysis found a tendency for first-cohort TCR clusters to co-occur within the 90 to 150 validation repertoires.

TCRdb's copy holds only in-frame clones and misses some; the assay was immunoSEQ multiplex PCR. Among over 100,000 clones listed, 89% were seen once. The sequencing input was PBMCs. The clonotype was recovered from a woman in her late teens or twenties in good health and CMV-seronegative. The chain has TRBV6-6 and TRBJ1-6; TRBD1 matches 8 bases. CDR3 coding DNA: TGTGCCAGCAGTTCGGACAGGGCCTTTAATTCACCCCTCCACTTT. Its protein product is CASSSDRAFNSPLHF.